This T cell receptor (beta chain) was retrieved from a study of human T cells and chemical hapten exposure. The wider study: Patients received weekly diphenylcyclopropenone doses to the scalp throughout the approximately 25-week study. Patch testing placed 0.01% DPC on the upper back, with readings at 6 days.

The CDR3 is 14 residues long. Trimming stripped 2 bases from V and 1 base from J, with 8 bases between. CDR1 is KGHSH, CDR2 LQKENI, per germline. In this sample, this clonotype turned up a few times. Antigen specificity is unknown. General observations from the study: Compared with pre-sensitization or healthy control sets, expanded TCRs clustered more.

Time point in this sample: pre-sensitization, week 0. Treatment of the sample: therapeutic diphenylcyclopropenone sensitization with weekly scalp DPC. MiXCR, run by TCRdb on the RACE reads, gives a single entry per CDR3 protein. The sample lists some 60,000 distinct CDR3 sequences, approximately 10% occurring once. The receptor was derived from a woman aged 40 to 49 with alopecia areata. Some clones in this sample may be carry-over from other donors' samples. The chain carries TRBV18 and TRBJ2-5; D is ambiguous. The source was whole blood, collected in connection with sensitization to the hapten diphenylcyclopropenone (DPC). For the CDR3, the DNA is TGTGCCAGCTCACCAAGCACGCTCCAAGAGACCCAGTACTTC. The encoded protein is CASSPSTLQETQYF.